This entry lists 17 T cell receptor beta chains sequenced from one sample in a study of T cell responses to AZD1222 COVID-19 vaccine. Assay used: immunoSEQ multiplex PCR; TCRdb lists only in-frame clones, some missing. Here the sample spans 90,000 to 140,000 clones, 88% being singletons. The source material was peripheral blood, sampled on day 0 of AZD1222 vaccination. All receptors derive from an adult in good health.

The V gene is TRBV7-8, the J gene TRBJ2-7, with D maybe TRBD2 (6 bases). CDR3 length equals 16 residues. The germline V gene has CDR1 SGHVS and CDR2 FQNEAQ. V was shortened by 1 base and J by 0 bases, with 13 bases between the two germline ends. The DNA of the CDR3 is TGTGCCAGCAGCTTAGTTGTAGCGGCAAGCTCCTACGAGCAGTACTTC. Residues: CASSLVVAASSYEQYF.

The chain employs TRBV6-5 and TRBJ2-1, with 7 bases matching TRBD1. With 5 bases clipped from V and 12 bases from J, the junction kept 10 bases outside the gene matches. The V gene's germline CDR1 is MNHEY and CDR2 SVGAGI. This CDR3 is built from 13 residues. The CDR3 sequence is CASSPYRDRAQFF. CDR3 in DNA: TGTGCCAGCAGTCCCTATCGAGACAGGGCGCAGTTCTTC.

The gene calls are TRBV10-3 and TRBJ2-1; 10 bases match TRBD2. CDR1 is ENHRY, CDR2 SYGVKD, per germline. V lost 6 bases to trimming and J lost 6 bases; unmatched junction nucleotides: 8. This CDR3 is 15 amino acids long. CDR3: CAISGLAEGINEQFF. CDR3 sequence (DNA): TGTGCCATCAGCGGACTAGCGGAAGGGATCAATGAGCAGTTCTTC.

CDR3 sequence: CASSLARGKETQYF. CDR3 coding DNA: TGCGCCAGCAGCTTGGCCCGGGGGAAAGAGACCCAGTACTTC. This rearrangement joins TRBV5-1 to TRBJ2-5; TRBD2 is a possible D gene (6 bases). The CDR3 extends over 14 amino acids. V lost 0 bases and J lost 3, with 9 bases in between. Germline CDR1 and CDR2: SGHRS and YFSETQ.

This chain uses TRBV5-1 with TRBJ2-2; D is perhaps TRBD1 (6 bases). The CDR3 is 15 amino acids. CDR1 and CDR2 (germline): SGHRS, YFSETQ. Deletions cut 5 bases from V and 0 bases from J, with 11 bases between. For the CDR3, the DNA is TGCGCCAGCAGAGGGGGTCTTACGAACACCGGGGAGCTGTTTTTT. Protein: CASRGGLTNTGELFF.

This clone appeared a single time. CDR3 amino acids: CSASLLAGVPGVTDTQYF. The DNA of the CDR3 is TGCAGTGCTAGTCTGCTAGCGGGGGTTCCAGGGGTCACAGATACGCAGTATTTT. The rearrangement uses TRBV20-1 and TRBJ2-3; 10 bases are shared with TRBD2. The CDR3 has 18 residues. Germline CDR1 reads DFQATT; CDR2 reads SNEGSKA (reference sequence). V was clipped by 3 bases and J by 2 bases; unmatched bases: 14.

The chain recombines TRBV6-1 with TRBJ2-5, with 8 bases fitting TRBD2. Germline CDR1 and CDR2: MNHNS and SASEGT. Germline trimming cut 2 bases from V and 5 bases from J; bases unmatched to any gene: 7. CDR3 length equals 15 residues. The CDR3, as DNA: TGTGCCAGCAGTGAATGGAGTAGCGGGGTTGAGACCCAGTACTTC. Encoded protein: CASSEWSSGVETQYF.

V gene TRBV28 combines with J gene TRBJ2-3; D may be TRBD2 (6 bases). The germline V and J ends were trimmed by 8 bases and 4 bases, with 16 bases remaining between them. Germline CDR1 MDHEN, CDR2 SYDVKM. This CDR3 spans 14 amino acids. CDR3 nucleotides: TGTGCCAGCGGGATAATGGGGGGTGCAGATACGCAGTATTTT. This sequence encodes CASGIMGGADTQYF.

This clone was observed a single time. The J gene is TRBJ1-2, the V gene TRBV5-1; D is ambiguous. This CDR3 is 13 amino acids long. Germline CDR1 SGHRS, CDR2 YFSETQ. V lost 4 bases and J 4 bases, leaving 11 bases between the germline ends. CDR3 amino acids: CASSPTDLYGYTF. The CDR3 DNA reads as TGCGCCAGCAGCCCCACGGACCTCTATGGCTACACCTTC. Full variable domain (outside the CDR3, taken from reference TRBV5-1 and TRBJ1-2): KAGVTQTPRYLIKTRGQQVTLSCSPISGHRSVSWYQQTPGQGLQFLFEYFSETQRNKGNFPGRFSGRQFSNSRSEMNVSTLELGDSALYLCASSPTDLYGYTFGSGTRLTVV.

The chain is built from TRBV7-2 and TRBJ2-1; 12 bases match TRBD2. The V gene end was trimmed by 2 bases and the J gene end by 0 bases; junction bases not matched to a gene: 2. Germline assignment: CDR1 SGHTA and CDR2 FQGNSA. The CDR3 is made up of 17 amino acids. The CDR3 region is CASSLPLAGGSYNEQFF. The CDR3 bases are TGTGCCAGCAGCTTACCACTAGCGGGGGGCTCCTACAATGAGCAGTTCTTC.

The DNA for the CDR3 is TGTGCCAGCAGGTCAGGGGGTGGCTATGGCTACACCTTC. Translating gives CASRSGGGYGYTF. V gene TRBV28 combines with J gene TRBJ1-2; TRBD1 matches 7 bases. Germline-derived CDR1 and CDR2 are MDHEN and SYDVKM. The CDR3 length is 13 residues. The trim removed 6 bases at V and 4 bases at J, leaving 5 bases unmatched.

This clone was seen a single time. The rearrangement uses TRBV25-1 and TRBJ1-3; D possibly corresponds to TRBD1 (5 bases). The CDR3 extends over 13 amino acids. Trimming left V 8 bases short and J 3 bases short, with 11 bases between. Germline V gene lookup returns CDR1 MGHDK and CDR2 SYGVNS. The CDR3 DNA follows: TGTGCCAGCCTCCAGGGAAATGGAAACACCATATATTTT. It yields the protein CASLQGNGNTIYF.

This chain links TRBV11-2 with TRBJ1-6, with a tentative D call TRBD1 (5 bases). The CDR3 has 15 residues. Germline assignment: CDR1 SGHAT and CDR2 FQNNGV. Trimming took off 0 bases at V and 14 bases at J, with 17 bases between the two ends. The CDR3 coding sequence is TGTGCCAGCAGCTTAGATCCTGGGGACGTCTCGTCCCTCCACTTT. Translation: CASSLDPGDVSSLHF.

Notes on this clone: The limits of the CDR3 on the DNA are not certain, so only TCRdb's listed CDR3 is given. This chain's CDR3 is CASSQWGTGAVNNQPQHF. The chain links TRBV21-1 to TRBJ1-5; TRBD1 is the table's D call and was not checked against the DNA. TRBV21-1 is deemed a pseudogene. The CDR3 contains 18 residues when both ends are counted.

The table lists this clone with a count of one. The genes are TRBV6-5 and TRBJ2-7; D not certain. The CDR3 consists of 13 residues. In germline, CDR1 is MNHEY, CDR2 SVGAGI. The ends were cut back, 7 bases at V and 1 base at J, with 11 bases in the middle. The CDR3 sequence is CASTFSNSYEQYF. The CDR3 DNA sequence: TGTGCCAGCACCTTTTCAAATTCCTACGAGCAGTACTTC.

The gene calls are TRBV7-9 and TRBJ2-3, with a tentative D call TRBD2 (6 bases). From germline, CDR1 is SEHNR and CDR2 FQNEAQ (reference sequence). The V gene lost 8 bases and the J gene lost 1 base, with 16 bases spanning the gap. CDR3 length: 15 residues. CDR3 protein: CASGGGGVGTDTQYF. CDR3 in DNA: TGTGCCAGCGGGGGTGGCGGGGTTGGCACAGATACGCAGTATTTT.

This sequence joins TRBV18 and TRBJ2-1; a weak D match, TRBD1 (6 bases). The CDR3 has 13 amino acids. With 3 bases removed from V and 5 bases from J, the gap between germline ends came to 8 bases. Germline V CDR1 and CDR2: KGHSH, LQKENI. This CDR3 reads CASSPGQDNEQFF. CDR3 DNA sequence: TGTGCCAGCTCACCGGGACAAGACAATGAGCAGTTCTTC.